This T cell receptor (beta chain) comes out of a study of blood T cell repertoires in COVID-19. Method: immunoSEQ multiplex PCR; TCRdb's copy keeps in-frame clones and lacks some. There are about 140,000 clones in the sample; roughly 76% occur only once, and around 13% lies in the top ten. V lost 2 bases and J 7 bases, leaving 9 bases between the germline ends. Germline CDR1 KGHSH, CDR2 LQKENI. The CDR3 length is 13 residues. The rearrangement joins TRBV18 to TRBJ1-5, with a tentative D call TRBD1 (5 bases). This sequence originates from an elderly man with acute or convalescent COVID-19. The sequenced sample consisted of peripheral blood. CDR3 in amino acids: CASSPGAGQPQHF. CDR3 DNA: TGTGCCAGCTCACCAGGGGCAGGGCAGCCCCAGCATTTT.